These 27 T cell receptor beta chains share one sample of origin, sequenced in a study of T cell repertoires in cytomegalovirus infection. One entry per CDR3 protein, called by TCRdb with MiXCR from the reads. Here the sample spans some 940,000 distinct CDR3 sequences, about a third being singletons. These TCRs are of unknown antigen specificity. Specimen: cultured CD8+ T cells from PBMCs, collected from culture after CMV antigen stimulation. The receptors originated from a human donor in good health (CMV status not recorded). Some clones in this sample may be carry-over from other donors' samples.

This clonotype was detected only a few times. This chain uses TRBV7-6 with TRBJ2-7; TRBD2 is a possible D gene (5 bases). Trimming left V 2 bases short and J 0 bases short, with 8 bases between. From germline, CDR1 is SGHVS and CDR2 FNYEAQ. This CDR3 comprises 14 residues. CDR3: CASSLTTSSYEQYV. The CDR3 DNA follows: TGTGCCAGCAGCTTAACCACTAGCTCCTACGAGCAGTACGTC.

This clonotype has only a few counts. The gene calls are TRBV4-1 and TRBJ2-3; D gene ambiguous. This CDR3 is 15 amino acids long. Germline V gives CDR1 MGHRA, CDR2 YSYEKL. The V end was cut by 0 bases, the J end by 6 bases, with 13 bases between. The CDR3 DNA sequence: TGCGCCAGCAGCCAAGAAATAGCCTTCAGGGATACGCAGTATTTT. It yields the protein CASSQEIAFRDTQYF.

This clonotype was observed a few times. As DNA, the CDR3 is TGTGCCAGCAGCTTGGAGGGAGGTTATAGTGAAGCTTTCTTT. It specifies CASSLEGGYSEAFF. This chain joins TRBV5-6 and TRBJ1-1, with D hard to call. The germline V gene encodes CDR1 SGHDT and CDR2 YYEEEE. CDR3 size: 14 residues. Deletions cut 0 bases from V and 7 bases from J, with 13 bases between.

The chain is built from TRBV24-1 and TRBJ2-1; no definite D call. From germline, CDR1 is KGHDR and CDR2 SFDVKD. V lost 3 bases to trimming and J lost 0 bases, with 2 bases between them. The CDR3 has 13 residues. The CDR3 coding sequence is TGTGCCACCAGTGATAGCTCCTACAATGAGCAGTTCTTC. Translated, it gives CATSDSSYNEQFF.

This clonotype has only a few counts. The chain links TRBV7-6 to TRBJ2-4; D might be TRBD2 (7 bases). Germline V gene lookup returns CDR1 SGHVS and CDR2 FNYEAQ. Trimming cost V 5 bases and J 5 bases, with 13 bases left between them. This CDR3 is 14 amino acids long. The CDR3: CASSREGGENIQYF. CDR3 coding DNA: TGTGCCAGCAGCCGTGAAGGGGGGGAAAACATTCAGTACTTC.

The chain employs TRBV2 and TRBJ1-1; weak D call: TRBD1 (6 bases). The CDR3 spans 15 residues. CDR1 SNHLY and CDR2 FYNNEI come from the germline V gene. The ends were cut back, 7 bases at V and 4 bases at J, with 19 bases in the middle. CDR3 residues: CASIAGARSGTEAFF. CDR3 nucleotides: TGTGCCAGCATCGCAGGGGCGAGGTCGGGCACTGAAGCTTTCTTT.

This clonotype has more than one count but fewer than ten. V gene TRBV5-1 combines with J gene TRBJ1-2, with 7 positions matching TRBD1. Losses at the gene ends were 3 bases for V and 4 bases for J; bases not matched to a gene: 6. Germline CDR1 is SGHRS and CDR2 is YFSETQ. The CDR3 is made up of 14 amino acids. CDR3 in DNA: TGCGCCAGCAGCTGGTCGGGGACAGCCTATGGCTACACCTTC. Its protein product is CASSWSGTAYGYTF.

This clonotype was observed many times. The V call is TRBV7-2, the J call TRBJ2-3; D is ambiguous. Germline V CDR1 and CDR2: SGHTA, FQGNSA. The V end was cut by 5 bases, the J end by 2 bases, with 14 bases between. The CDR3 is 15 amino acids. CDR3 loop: CASSLRLGNTDTQYF. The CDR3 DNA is TGTGCCAGCAGCCTTAGGCTAGGAAACACAGATACGCAGTATTTT.

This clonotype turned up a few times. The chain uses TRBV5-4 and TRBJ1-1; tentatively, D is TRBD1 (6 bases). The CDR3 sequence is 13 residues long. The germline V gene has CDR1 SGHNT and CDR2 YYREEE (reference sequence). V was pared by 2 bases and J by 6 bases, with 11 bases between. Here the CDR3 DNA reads TGTGCCAGCAGCTTTAGGGGGTCCCCTGAAGCTTTCTTT. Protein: CASSFRGSPEAFF.

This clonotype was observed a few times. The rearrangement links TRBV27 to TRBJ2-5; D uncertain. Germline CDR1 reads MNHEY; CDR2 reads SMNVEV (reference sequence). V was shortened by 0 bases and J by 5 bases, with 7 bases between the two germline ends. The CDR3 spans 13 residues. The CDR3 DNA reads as TGTGCCAGCAGTTTATCGATTTGGGAGACCCAGTACTTC. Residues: CASSLSIWETQYF.

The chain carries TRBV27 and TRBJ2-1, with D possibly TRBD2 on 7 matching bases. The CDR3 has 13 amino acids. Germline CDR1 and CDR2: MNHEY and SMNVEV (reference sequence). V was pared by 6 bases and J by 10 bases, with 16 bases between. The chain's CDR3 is CASRQGGGFEQFF. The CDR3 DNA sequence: TGTGCCAGCAGACAAGGGGGGGGCTTCGAGCAGTTCTTC.

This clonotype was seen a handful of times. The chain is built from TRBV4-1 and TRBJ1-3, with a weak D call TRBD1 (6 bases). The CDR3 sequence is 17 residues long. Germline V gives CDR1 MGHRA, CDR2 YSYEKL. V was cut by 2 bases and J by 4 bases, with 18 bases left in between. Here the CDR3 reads CASSQKIGDNSGNTIYF. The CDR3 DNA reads TGCGCCAGCAGCCAAAAGATAGGGGACAATTCGGGAAACACCATATATTTT.

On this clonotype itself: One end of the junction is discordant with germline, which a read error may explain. This chain's CDR3 is CASSSNRITGEPFF. CDR3 in DNA: TGTGCCAGCAGCTCAAACAGGATCACCGGGGAGCCGTTTTTT. V usage is TRBV27 and J usage is TRBJ2-2; D may be TRBD1 or TRBD2 (5 bases each). The CDR3 is 14 amino acids. Germline loops: CDR1 MNHEY, CDR2 SMNVEV (reference sequence).

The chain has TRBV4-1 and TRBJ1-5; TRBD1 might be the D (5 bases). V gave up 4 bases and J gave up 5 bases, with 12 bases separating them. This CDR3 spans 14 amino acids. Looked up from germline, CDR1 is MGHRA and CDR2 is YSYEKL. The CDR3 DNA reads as TGCGCCAGCAGCCCCCAAACGGGGGATCAGCCCCAGCATTTT. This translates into CASSPQTGDQPQHF.

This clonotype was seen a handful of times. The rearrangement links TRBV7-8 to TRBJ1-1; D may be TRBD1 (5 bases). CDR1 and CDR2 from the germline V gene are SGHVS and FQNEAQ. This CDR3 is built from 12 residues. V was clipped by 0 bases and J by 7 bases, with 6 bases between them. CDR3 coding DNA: TGTGCCAGCAGCTTAGCAGACAGTGAAGCTTTCTTT. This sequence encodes CASSLADSEAFF. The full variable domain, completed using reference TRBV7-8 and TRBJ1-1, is GAGVSQSPRYKVAKRGQDVALRCDPISGHVSLFWYQQALGQGPEFLTYFQNEAQLDKSGLPSDRFFAERPEGSVSTLKIQRTQQEDSAVYLCASSLADSEAFFGQGTRLTVV.

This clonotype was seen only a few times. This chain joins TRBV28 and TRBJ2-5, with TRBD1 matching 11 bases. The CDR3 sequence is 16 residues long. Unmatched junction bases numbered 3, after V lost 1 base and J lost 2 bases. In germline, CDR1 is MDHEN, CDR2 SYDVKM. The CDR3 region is CASSLLGTGGQETQYF. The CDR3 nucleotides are TGTGCCAGCAGTTTATTAGGGACAGGGGGTCAAGAGACCCAGTACTTC.

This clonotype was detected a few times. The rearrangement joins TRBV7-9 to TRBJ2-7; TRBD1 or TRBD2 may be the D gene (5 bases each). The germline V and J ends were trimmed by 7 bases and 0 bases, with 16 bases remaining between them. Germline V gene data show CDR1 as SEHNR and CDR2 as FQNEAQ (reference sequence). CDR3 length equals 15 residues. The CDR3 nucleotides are TGTGCCAGCACCTCCGGGGCACGGGCCTCCTACGAGCAGTACTTC. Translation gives CASTSGARASYEQYF.

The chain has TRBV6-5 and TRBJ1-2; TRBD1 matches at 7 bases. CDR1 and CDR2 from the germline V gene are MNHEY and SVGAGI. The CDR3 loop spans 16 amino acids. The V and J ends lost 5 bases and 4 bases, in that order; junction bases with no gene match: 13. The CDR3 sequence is CASSISIGGVGYGYTF. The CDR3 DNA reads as TGTGCCAGCAGTATCAGTATAGGGGGCGTTGGCTATGGCTACACCTTC.

CDR3 amino acids: CASSQDPLTGPGGEQFF. The CDR3 coding sequence is TGCGCCAGCAGCCAAGATCCCCTGACAGGCCCCGGGGGTGAGCAGTTCTTC. V usage is TRBV4-1 and J usage is TRBJ2-1; D is tentatively TRBD1 or TRBD2 (6 bases each). The CDR3 covers 17 residues. CDR1 is MGHRA, CDR2 YSYEKL, per germline. Trimming took 0 bases from V and 9 from J, leaving 21 bases between them.

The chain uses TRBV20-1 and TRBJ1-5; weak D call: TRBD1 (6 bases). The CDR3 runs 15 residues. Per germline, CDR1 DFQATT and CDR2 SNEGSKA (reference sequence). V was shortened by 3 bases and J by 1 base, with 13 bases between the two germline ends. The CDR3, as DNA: TGCAGTGCTAGTACCCCGGGGGCGAGCAATCAGCCCCAGCATTTT. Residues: CSASTPGASNQPQHF.

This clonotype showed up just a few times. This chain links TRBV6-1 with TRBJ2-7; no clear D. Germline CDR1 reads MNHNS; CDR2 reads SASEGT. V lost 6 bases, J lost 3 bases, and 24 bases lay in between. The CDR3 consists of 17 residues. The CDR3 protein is CASSERARPQRLYEQYF. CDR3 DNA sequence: TGTGCCAGCAGCGAACGGGCCCGCCCGCAGAGGCTCTACGAGCAGTACTTC.

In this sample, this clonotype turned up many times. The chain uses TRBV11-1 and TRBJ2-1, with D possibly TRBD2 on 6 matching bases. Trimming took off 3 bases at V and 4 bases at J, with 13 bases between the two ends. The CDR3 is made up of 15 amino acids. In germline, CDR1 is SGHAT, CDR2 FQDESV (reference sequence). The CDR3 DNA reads TGTGCCAGCAGCTTCATGGAGGGAACGTACAATGAGCAGTTCTTC. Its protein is CASSFMEGTYNEQFF.

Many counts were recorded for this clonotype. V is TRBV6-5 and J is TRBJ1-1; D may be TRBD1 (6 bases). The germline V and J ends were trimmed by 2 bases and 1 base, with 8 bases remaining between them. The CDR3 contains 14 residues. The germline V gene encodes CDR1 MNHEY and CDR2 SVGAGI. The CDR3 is CASSYGGPNTEAFF. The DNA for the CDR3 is TGTGCCAGCAGTTACGGGGGGCCGAACACTGAAGCTTTCTTT.

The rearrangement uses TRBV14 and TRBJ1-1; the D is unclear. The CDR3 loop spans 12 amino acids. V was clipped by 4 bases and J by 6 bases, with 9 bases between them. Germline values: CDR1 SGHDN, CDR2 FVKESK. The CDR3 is CASSLLSPEAFF. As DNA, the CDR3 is TGTGCCAGCAGCCTGTTGAGCCCTGAAGCTTTCTTT.

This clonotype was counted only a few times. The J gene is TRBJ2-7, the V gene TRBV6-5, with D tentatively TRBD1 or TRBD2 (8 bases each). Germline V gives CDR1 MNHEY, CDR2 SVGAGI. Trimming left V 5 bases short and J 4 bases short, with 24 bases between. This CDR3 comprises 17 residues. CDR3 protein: CASSARDRTSTGYEQYF. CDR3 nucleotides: TGTGCCAGCAGTGCCAGGGACAGGACTAGCACGGGTTACGAGCAGTACTTC.

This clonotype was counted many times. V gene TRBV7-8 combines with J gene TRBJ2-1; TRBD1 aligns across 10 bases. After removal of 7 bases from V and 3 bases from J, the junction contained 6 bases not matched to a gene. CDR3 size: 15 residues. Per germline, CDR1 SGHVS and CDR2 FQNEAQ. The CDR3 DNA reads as TGTGCCAGCATACTCCGGGACAGGGGCTACAATGAGCAGTTCTTC. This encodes CASILRDRGYNEQFF.

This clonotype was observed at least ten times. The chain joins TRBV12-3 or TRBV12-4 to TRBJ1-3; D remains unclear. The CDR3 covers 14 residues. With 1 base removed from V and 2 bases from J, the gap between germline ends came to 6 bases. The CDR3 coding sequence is TGTGCCAGCAGTTTAGGAGGGCCTGGAAACACCATATATTTT. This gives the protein CASSLGGPGNTIYF.